A single sample gave rise to the 22 T cell receptor beta chains below, sequenced in a study of blood T cell repertoires in COVID-19. The repertoire was sequenced with immunoSEQ multiplex PCR; TCRdb's copy has only in-frame clones and lacks some. This repertoire shows 130,000 to 150,000 clones, about 89% found once; its top ten account for approximately 40%. Material for sequencing was peripheral blood. These receptors came from a man aged 50 or older who had recovered from COVID-19.

This chain joins TRBV5-6 and TRBJ1-4; a weak D match, TRBD1 (5 bases). Per the germline V gene, CDR1 is SGHDT and CDR2 is YYEEEE. Trimming left V 0 bases short and J 5 bases short, with 8 bases between. The CDR3 runs to 14 residues. CDR3: CASSLVRGNEKLFF. DNA for the CDR3: TGTGCCAGCAGCTTGGTTCGGGGGAATGAAAAACTGTTTTTT.

The J gene is TRBJ2-3, the V gene TRBV2, with D possibly matching TRBD1 (6 bases). The germline V and J ends were trimmed by 2 bases and 1 base, with 10 bases remaining between them. The length of the CDR3 is 15 residues. Germline V CDR1 and CDR2: SNHLY, FYNNEI. The CDR3 DNA follows: TGTGCCAGCAGTGAACAGGGGCAAGGCACAGATACGCAGTATTTT. Protein product: CASSEQGQGTDTQYF.

The chain joins TRBV6-1 to TRBJ1-2; 8 positions match TRBD1. Germline CDR1 MNHNS, CDR2 SASEGT. The CDR3 covers 17 residues. The V segment lost 4 bases and the J segment 3 bases; nucleotides outside the gene matches: 13. The CDR3: CASSAFNQGAGDYGYTF. The CDR3 DNA is TGTGCCAGCAGTGCCTTTAATCAGGGGGCGGGCGACTATGGCTACACCTTC.

The chain carries TRBV19 and TRBJ2-5; D unclear. Trimming cost V 3 bases and J 2 bases, with 16 bases left between them. The CDR3 runs 16 residues. Germline V gene lookup returns CDR1 LNHDA and CDR2 SQIVND (reference sequence). The CDR3 coding sequence is TGTGCCAGTAGTATCGGGTCACCCTACTCTCAAGAGACCCAGTACTTC. This sequence encodes CASSIGSPYSQETQYF.

This chain joins TRBV4-2 and TRBJ2-1, with 15 bases aligning to TRBD2. The CDR3 extends over 17 amino acids. The V gene's germline CDR1 is LGHNA and CDR2 YNFKEQ. The ends lost 4 bases at V and 5 bases at J; junction bases unmatched: 6. CDR3 sequence: CASSLGLAGGWDNEQFF. Written as DNA, the CDR3 is TGTGCCAGCAGCCTAGGACTAGCGGGGGGGTGGGACAATGAGCAGTTCTTC.

This chain joins TRBV12-3 or TRBV12-4 and TRBJ1-2; D might be TRBD1 (5 bases). The CDR3 runs 13 residues. Deletions cut 4 bases from V and 8 bases from J, with 14 bases between. CDR3 DNA sequence: TGTGCCAGCAGTTACCAGGGTTTCCCGGGCTACACCTTC. Translated: CASSYQGFPGYTF.

The chain is built from TRBV30 and TRBJ2-3; D remains ambiguous. Germline CDR1 and CDR2: GTSNPN and SVGIG (reference sequence). V gave up 0 bases and J gave up 1 base, with 5 bases separating them. CDR3 length: 13 residues. CDR3 nucleotides: TGTGCCTGGAGTGTTCGGGGCACAGATACGCAGTATTTT. It is translated as CAWSVRGTDTQYF.

The CDR3 DNA reads as TGTGCCAGCAGGGCCGGGACAGGGGCTCGTGGCACTGAAGCTTTCTTT. It encodes CASRAGTGARGTEAFF. The chain links TRBV2 to TRBJ1-1, with 10 bases aligning to TRBD1. The CDR3 spans 16 residues. V lost 6 bases and J lost 4; bases outside the gene matches: 11. Looked up from germline, CDR1 is SNHLY and CDR2 is FYNNEI.

This rearrangement joins TRBV30 to TRBJ2-2; 9 positions match TRBD1. The V and J ends lost 7 bases and 3 bases, in that order; junction bases with no gene match: 6. This CDR3 is 14 amino acids long. CDR1 and CDR2 from the germline V gene are GTSNPN and SVGIG (reference sequence). CDR3: CASDRQGDTGELFF. In DNA, the CDR3 is TGTGCCTCGGATAGACAGGGGGACACCGGGGAGCTGTTTTTT.

This chain connects TRBV11-2 to TRBJ2-3; a possible D gene is TRBD2 (6 bases). Trimming cost V 0 bases and J 2 bases, with 9 bases left between them. Germline loops: CDR1 SGHAT, CDR2 FQNNGV. The CDR3 has 15 amino acids. CDR3 amino acids: CASSLDAGYTDTQYF. The CDR3 DNA is TGTGCCAGCAGCTTAGACGCGGGGTACACAGATACGCAGTATTTT. Full variable domain (rest looked up from reference TRBV11-2 and TRBJ2-3): EAGVAQSPRYKIIEKRQSVAFWCNPISGHATLYWYQQILGQGPKLLIQFQNNGVVDDSQLPKDRFSAERLKGVDSTLKIQPAKLEDSAVYLCASSLDAGYTDTQYFGPGTRLTVL.

Only one count was recorded for this clone. The rearrangement links TRBV6-2 or TRBV6-3 to TRBJ2-1; 9 nucleotides align to TRBD2. The CDR3 is 18 amino acids. With V trimmed by 0 bases and J by 7 bases, 13 bases remained unmatched. CDR1 and CDR2 from the germline V gene are MNHEY and SVGEGT. DNA of the CDR3: TGTGCCAGCAGTTACTCGAAGAATCGCGGGGGGGCCTTGAATGAGCAGTTCTTC. Protein product: CASSYSKNRGGALNEQFF.

CDR3 DNA sequence: TGTGCCAGCAGTTTAGCGAGCGAGCAGTACTTC. This gives the protein CASSLASEQYF. The chain employs TRBV12-3 or TRBV12-4 and TRBJ2-7; D ambiguous. The germline V and J ends were trimmed by 0 bases and 6 bases, with 3 bases remaining between them. This CDR3 is built from 11 residues.

This chain joins TRBV5-6 and TRBJ2-7, with 9 bases aligning to TRBD2. CDR3 length: 15 amino acids. V shed 0 bases, J shed 6 bases, and the junction held 7 bases outside the gene matches. Looked up from germline, CDR1 is SGHDT and CDR2 is YYEEEE. CDR3 residues: CASSLDAGGPGEQYF. The CDR3, as DNA: TGTGCCAGCAGCTTGGATGCGGGGGGGCCAGGCGAGCAGTACTTC.

The J gene is TRBJ1-4, the V gene TRBV7-6, with D perhaps matching TRBD1 (5 bases). Germline assignment: CDR1 SGHVS and CDR2 FNYEAQ. V shed 5 bases and J shed 6 bases, with 19 bases lying between them. The CDR3 contains 16 residues. The CDR3 DNA reads TGTGCCAGCAGCCGAGGCCAGGGCAGAACGGATGAAAAACTGTTTTTT. As protein: CASSRGQGRTDEKLFF.

This clone was picked up a small number of times. The rearrangement joins TRBV19 to TRBJ1-6, with 7 bases fitting TRBD1. Germline V gives CDR1 LNHDA, CDR2 SQIVND (reference sequence). The junction had 4 bases not matched to a gene; V was cut back by 4 bases and J by 10 bases. CDR3 size: 13 residues. In DNA, the CDR3 is TGTGCCAGTAGTAGACAGGGAGGCTCACCCCTCCACTTT. It specifies CASSRQGGSPLHF.

The chain couples TRBV3-1 (or the pseudogene TRBV3-2) to TRBJ2-7; D unresolved. The CDR3 runs 12 residues. Trimming took off 0 bases at V and 4 bases at J, with 4 bases between the two ends. Germline CDR1 LGHDT, CDR2 YNNKEL (reference sequence). CDR3 sequence (DNA): TGTGCCAGCAGCCAAGATCTGTACGAGCAGTACTTC. Its translation is CASSQDLYEQYF.

V and J are TRBV5-6 and TRBJ2-3, with 7 positions matching TRBD2. Germline trimming cut 1 base from V and 4 bases from J; bases unmatched to any gene: 6. Germline V CDR1 and CDR2: SGHDT, YYEEEE. The CDR3 runs 15 residues. The CDR3 DNA is TGTGCCAGCAGCTTGAGGACTAGTGTGTCAGATACGCAGTATTTT. This translates into CASSLRTSVSDTQYF.

The chain joins TRBV5-8 to TRBJ2-2; weak D call: TRBD1 (6 bases). V was cut by 0 bases and J by 6 bases, with 9 bases left in between. Germline V lookup: CDR1 SGHTS, CDR2 YDEGEE. The CDR3 is 14 amino acids. CDR3 in amino acids: CASSLDRVSGELFF. Written as DNA, the CDR3 is TGTGCCAGCAGCTTGGACAGGGTCTCCGGGGAGCTGTTTTTT.

This clone was observed once. V and J are TRBV11-2 and TRBJ2-1, with 10 nucleotides matching TRBD2. J lost 5 bases, V lost 3 bases, and 7 bases had no gene match. The CDR3 has 16 amino acids. CDR1 is SGHAT, CDR2 FQNNGV, per germline. The CDR3 loop is CASSFQAGGYNNEQFF. The CDR3 coding sequence is TGTGCCAGCAGCTTTCAAGCGGGGGGGTATAACAATGAGCAGTTCTTC.

This clone showed up many times. The V and J genes are TRBV15 and TRBJ2-5; a weak D match, TRBD1 (6 bases). The germline V gene encodes CDR1 LNHNV and CDR2 YYDKDF (reference sequence). This CDR3 is built from 15 residues. With 4 bases removed from V and 5 bases from J, the gap between germline ends came to 17 bases. CDR3 region: CATSTGAGTPETQYF. In DNA form, the CDR3 reads TGTGCCACCAGCACAGGGGCCGGGACACCGGAGACCCAGTACTTC. The full variable domain, with the rest looked up from reference TRBV15 and TRBJ2-5, is DAMVIQNPRYQVTQFGKPVTLSCSQTLNHNVMYWYQQKSSQAPKLLFHYYDKDFNNEADTPDNFQSRRPNTSFCFLDIRSPGLGDTAMYLCATSTGAGTPETQYFGPGTRLLVL.

The chain couples TRBV7-2 to TRBJ2-1; TRBD2 is a possible D gene (7 bases). The CDR3 length is 12 residues. V gave up 8 bases and J gave up 8 bases, with 13 bases separating them. From germline, CDR1 is SGHTA and CDR2 FQGNSA. The CDR3 nucleotides read TGTGCCAGCGGCCACGGGGGGCATGAGCAGTTCTTC. Amino acids: CASGHGGHEQFF.

The chain has TRBV13 and TRBJ2-1; 10 bases agree with TRBD1. The V gene's germline CDR1 is PRHDT and CDR2 FYEKMQ (reference sequence). J gave up 7 bases and V 6 bases, and 12 bases lay outside the gene matches. CDR3 length: 16 residues. The CDR3 DNA follows: TGTGCCAGCAGTCCCCTCGGGACAGGGGTTGAGAATGAGCAGTTCTTC. Translating gives CASSPLGTGVENEQFF.